This T cell receptor (beta chain) was observed in a study of T cells in Graves' hyperthyroidism and ophthalmopathy. Germline lookup yields CDR1 DFQATT and CDR2 SNEGSKA (reference sequence). This CDR3 is 12 amino acids long. V was clipped by 6 bases and J by 1 base, with 9 bases between them. This clonotype occurred a few times. The source material, RNA transcripts, was used to amplify TCR beta CDR3 regions. HTBI primers were the set used in a first-round RT-PCR of the TCR CDR3. TCRdb fed the multiplex PCR reads into MiXCR, producing one record per CDR3 protein. This sample carries about 160,000 distinct CDR3 sequences, roughly 10% of them seen once, and the ten largest clones take roughly a fifth.

What was sequenced was blood. This clonotype was obtained from a woman under 30 with Graves' hyperthyroidism that later progressed to Graves' ophthalmopathy. The chain links TRBV20-1 to TRBJ2-5; TRBD1 might be the D (6 bases). The chain's CDR3 is CSAGQRQETQYF. The CDR3 DNA is TGCAGTGCCGGACAGCGCCAAGAGACCCAGTACTTC.